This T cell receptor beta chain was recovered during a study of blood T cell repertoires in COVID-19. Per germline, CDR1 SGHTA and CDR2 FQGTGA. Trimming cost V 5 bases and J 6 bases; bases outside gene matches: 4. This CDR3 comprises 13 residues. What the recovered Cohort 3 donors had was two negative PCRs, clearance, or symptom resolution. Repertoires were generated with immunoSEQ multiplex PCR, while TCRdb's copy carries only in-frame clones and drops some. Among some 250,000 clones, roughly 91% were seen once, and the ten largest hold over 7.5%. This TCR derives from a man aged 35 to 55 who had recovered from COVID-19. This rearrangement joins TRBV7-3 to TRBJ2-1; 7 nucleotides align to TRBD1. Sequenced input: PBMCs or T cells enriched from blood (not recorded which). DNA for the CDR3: TGTGCCAGCAGCCAGACAGGGATCAATGAGCAGTTCTTC. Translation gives CASSQTGINEQFF.